This paragraph reports one TCR beta chain. This may be a read error, as it is one base from a much larger clone. This CDR3 region has 13 residues. Germline V CDR1 and CDR2: KGHDR, SFDVKD. Using RNA transcripts as the source, TCR beta CDR3 regions were amplified. TCR CDR3 underwent first-round RT-PCR with the HTBI primer set. TCRdb independently ran MiXCR on the multiplex PCR reads; one entry per CDR3 protein. The top ten hold roughly 6.6% of the sample, which has some 560,000 distinct CDR3 sequences, less than 20% seen once. The data were taken from a study of T cells in Graves' hyperthyroidism and ophthalmopathy.

The sequence came from a woman in her thirties with Graves' hyperthyroidism. The sequencing input was blood. The J gene is TRBJ2-7, the V gene TRBV24-1; 7 bases line up with TRBD1. The CDR3 protein is CAASDPGQAEQYF. The CDR3 nucleotides read TGTGCCGCCAGTGATCCCGGACAGGCCGAGCAGTACTTC.